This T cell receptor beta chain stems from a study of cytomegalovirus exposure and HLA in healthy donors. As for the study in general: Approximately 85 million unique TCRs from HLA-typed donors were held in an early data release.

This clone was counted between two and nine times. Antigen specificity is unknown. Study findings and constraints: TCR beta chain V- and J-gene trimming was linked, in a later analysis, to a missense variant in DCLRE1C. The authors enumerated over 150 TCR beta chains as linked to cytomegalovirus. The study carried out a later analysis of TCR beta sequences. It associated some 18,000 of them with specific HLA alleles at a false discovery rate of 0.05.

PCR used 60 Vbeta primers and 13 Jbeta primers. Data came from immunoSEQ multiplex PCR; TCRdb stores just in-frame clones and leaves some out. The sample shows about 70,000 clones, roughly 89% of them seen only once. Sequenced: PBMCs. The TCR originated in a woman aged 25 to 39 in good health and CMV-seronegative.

The CDR3 coding sequence is TGTGCCAGCAGCTTGGGGTTGGCGGCCGGGGAGCAGTTCTTC. Protein sequence: CASSLGLAAGEQFF. The chain recombines TRBV5-6 with TRBJ2-1; D gene ambiguous. Between the trimmed V and J ends, which lost 0 bases and 10 bases, there was a span of 14 bases. The CDR3 has 14 amino acids. Germline assignment: CDR1 SGHDT and CDR2 YYEEEE.